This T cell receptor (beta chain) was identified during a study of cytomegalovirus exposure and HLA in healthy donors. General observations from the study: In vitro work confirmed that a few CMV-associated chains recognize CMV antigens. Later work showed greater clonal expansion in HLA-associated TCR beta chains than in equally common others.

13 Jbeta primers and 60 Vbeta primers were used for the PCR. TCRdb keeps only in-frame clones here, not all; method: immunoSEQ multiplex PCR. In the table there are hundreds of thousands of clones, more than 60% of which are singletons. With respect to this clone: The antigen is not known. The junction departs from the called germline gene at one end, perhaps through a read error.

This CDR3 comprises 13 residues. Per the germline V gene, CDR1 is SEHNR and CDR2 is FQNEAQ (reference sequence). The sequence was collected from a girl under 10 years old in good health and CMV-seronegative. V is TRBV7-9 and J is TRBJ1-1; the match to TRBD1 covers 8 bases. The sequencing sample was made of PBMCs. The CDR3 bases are TGTTCCAGCAGCTTCGGACAGGGCACTGAAGCTTTCTTT. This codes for CSSSFGQGTEAFF.